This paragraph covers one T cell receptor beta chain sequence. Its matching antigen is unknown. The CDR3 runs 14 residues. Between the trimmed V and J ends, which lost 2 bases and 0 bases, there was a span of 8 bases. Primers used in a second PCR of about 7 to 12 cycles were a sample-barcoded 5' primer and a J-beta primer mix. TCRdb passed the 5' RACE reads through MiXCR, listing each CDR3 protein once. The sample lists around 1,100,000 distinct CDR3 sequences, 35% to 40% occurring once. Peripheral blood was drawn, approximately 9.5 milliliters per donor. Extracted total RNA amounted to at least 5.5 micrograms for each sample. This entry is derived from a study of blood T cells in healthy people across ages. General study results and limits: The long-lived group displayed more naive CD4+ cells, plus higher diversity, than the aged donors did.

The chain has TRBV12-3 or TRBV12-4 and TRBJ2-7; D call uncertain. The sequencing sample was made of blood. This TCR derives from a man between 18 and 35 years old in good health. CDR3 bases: TGTGCCAGCAGTTTACCTGGGGACTCCTACGAGCAGTACTTC. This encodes CASSLPGDSYEQYF.